The source of this TCR beta chain is a study of blood T cell repertoires in COVID-19. Study context: COVID-19 samples, acute and convalescent, were from the United States, Italy and Spain. From T cells, B-cell-depleted T cells, or PBMCs came the material, which was cDNA or gDNA.

Participant-reported clinical history was the basis for cohort assignment. The length of the CDR3 is 12 residues. The V end was cut by 6 bases, the J end by 9 bases, with 11 bases between. Profiled with immunoSEQ multiplex PCR; TCRdb holds only in-frame clones, not every one. Of about 220,000 clones listed, 86% are singletons. The J gene is TRBJ2-2, the V gene TRBV12-3 or TRBV12-4; D might be TRBD1 (5 bases). Sequenced material: PBMCs or T cells enriched from blood (not recorded which). The TCR sequence derives from a woman aged 40 to 49 with acute COVID-19. The CDR3 DNA reads TGTGCCAGCAGAGACAGATCGAGGGAGCTGTTTTTT. Protein sequence: CASRDRSRELFF.